The source of this T cell receptor (beta chain) is a study of T cell responses to AZD1222 COVID-19 vaccine (dated by TCRdb to the early 2020s). At the level of the whole study: TCR sequencing was performed for fewer than 250 trial participants, of whom about 200 were given two doses of AZD1222 and approximately 25 were given two doses of MenACWY control vaccine. Trial participants were enrolled by age into 18-55, 56-69 and 70-plus year subgroups, with about 150, 28 and 57 TCR-sequenced participants respectively. Paper-wide results and their limitations: Conclusions about previously exposed vaccinees are limited because only a handful of AZD1222 recipients were SARS-CoV-2 seropositive at baseline. After two AZD1222 doses, both the breadth and the depth of spike-specific TCRs were significantly higher than at day 0 and than in MenACWY recipients. Nearly half of unique spike-specific TCRs reportedly recognized epitopes outside regions mutated in the B.1.351 and B.1.1.7 variants. Participants were mostly white British, with more females than males. The authors suggested clonal diversity may have been underestimated. Because no day 14 peak-response samples were available, the repertoires could be characterized only after the peak T cell response. CD4 TCRs associated with the vaccine covered the entire spike protein, and the dominant responses were in regions 160-218 and 743-854. In the small 56-69-year group, the increase in depth fell short of significance, most likely because of low power.

The CDR3 regions of human TCRbeta chains were subjected to immunosequencing. As for how the authors treated the data: Repertoire TCRs were matched against a reference library of SARS-CoV-2-specific TCRs generated with the MIRA antigen-specificity platform. Breadth was defined as the fraction of unique TCRs that were SARS-CoV-2-associated. Depth was defined as the fraction of total T cells that were SARS-CoV-2-associated. Using the MIRA data, each spike-specific TCR was mapped to the spike region that the TCR reacts to and placed in a CD4 or CD8 class. Log10-transformed breadth and depth values were compared by one-way ANOVA with Sidak's multiple comparisons tests. The source is immuneACCESS, and TCRdb retained only in-frame sequences with V and J called. Part of the clones is not carried over; for the studies checked, unresolved V genes explain less than half of this, and the remainder is unexplained. The DNA gave D and trimming, while V, J and clone size come from that table. The sample profile shows approximately 74,000 clones; around nine tenths of them were found once. The ten largest clones capture roughly 1.2% of the sample.

The time point tag for this specimen amounts to: about 28 days (+/-7) after the second vaccine dose. Because spike-specific TCR depth and breadth did not differ between the two schedules, AZD1222 recipients who got a second dose at roughly 4 weeks were pooled with those who got a second dose at roughly 12 weeks. Vaccinee samples came from UK trials COV001 and COV002, including a single-blind randomized controlled phase 2/3 trial of AZD1222 (ChAdOx1 nCoV-19) in healthy adults. For TCRbeta chain sequencing, PBMC samples from trial participants were taken at day 0 and at day 28 after the second dose. A word on this clone: The clone's antigen remains unknown. Base qualities are not recorded, but no much larger clone differs from it by a single base.

For CDR1 and CDR2, the germline V gene (reference sequence) lists LGHDT and YNNKEL. Compared with germline, V lacks 5 bases and J lacks 1 base; bases without a gene match: 1. From cysteine to phenylalanine, the CDR3 is 15 amino acids long. Of all the DNA, just the CDR3 is kept, 45 bases in frame from base 1. This clonotype was obtained from an adult who received the AZD1222 COVID-19 vaccine. The sequences come from peripheral blood, collected 28 days after the second AZD1222 dose. This chain joins TRBV3-1 (or the pseudogene TRBV3-2) to TRBJ2-6; TRBD1 matches 8 bases in the middle. The CDR3 region: CASSTGGSGANVLTF. The DNA reads TGTGCCAGCAGCACAGGGGGATCTGGGGCCAACGTCCTGACTTTC.